One and the same sample provided the 22 T cell receptor beta chains below, sequenced in a study of post-analysis software for immune sequencing data. Study results and limitations: TRBV5-6, TRBV5-1 and TRBV20-1 belonged to a set of about five TRBV segments that were more frequent in patients than controls.

These receptors lack a known antigen. Unique molecular identifiers tagged the TCR beta cDNA libraries. TCRdb redid the calling of the PCR reads with MiXCR, one entry per CDR3 protein. The data show around 180,000 distinct CDR3 sequences, with approximately 31% seen just once and 1.5% held by the top ten. Material for sequencing was blood. The source of these receptors is a girl aged 5-17 years with multiple sclerosis.

The V and J genes are TRBV11-2 and TRBJ2-3; 10 bases map to TRBD2. The germline V gene has CDR1 SGHAT and CDR2 FQNNGV. This CDR3 comprises 19 residues. The J segment lost 1 base and the V segment lost 4 bases, leaving 14 bases of the junction unmatched. Here the CDR3 reads CASSSRTSGFSHGTDTQYF. The CDR3 DNA is TGTGCCAGCAGCTCCAGGACTAGCGGTTTTTCTCATGGCACAGATACGCAGTATTTT.

This clonotype was observed at least ten times. The chain links TRBV12-3 or TRBV12-4 to TRBJ2-7; maybe TRBD1 (6 bases). This CDR3 has 13 amino acids. The V and J ends lost 7 bases and 1 base respectively, with 11 bases between them. The CDR3 DNA follows: TGTGCCAGCACCGACGGACAGTCCTACGAGCAGTACTTC. It is translated as CASTDGQSYEQYF.

In regard to this clonotype: Just one base apart from a much larger clone, this may be a read error. V is TRBV12-3 or TRBV12-4 and J is TRBJ2-3, with D unclear. The CDR3 is 13 amino acids. CDR3 coding DNA: TGTGCCAGCAATTTAGAAACTTCAGGTACGCAGTATTTT. This encodes CASNLETSGTQYF.

This clonotype was seen a few times. The J gene is TRBJ1-5, the V gene TRBV7-2; possible D gene TRBD1, 5 bases. In germline, CDR1 is SGHTA, CDR2 FQGNSA. V lost 1 base, J lost 6 bases, and 13 bases lay in between. The CDR3 has 15 amino acids. The DNA for the CDR3 is TGTGCCAGCAGCTTAGATCTGGGGGTTTTTCAGCCCCAGCATTTT. Translation: CASSLDLGVFQPQHF.

This clonotype showed up just a few times. This chain links TRBV29-1 with TRBJ1-3; D is perhaps TRBD1 (5 bases). CDR3 size: 15 residues. Germline assignment: CDR1 SQVTM and CDR2 ANQGSEA. The V and J ends lost 0 bases and 2 bases respectively, with 11 bases between them. CDR3 bases: TGCAGCGTTGAAGATCTTACCAGGGCTGGAAACACCATATATTTT. Translation gives CSVEDLTRAGNTIYF.

This clonotype has at least ten counts. This chain connects TRBV12-3 or TRBV12-4 to TRBJ2-3, with D perhaps given as TRBD1 or TRBD2 (6 bases each). The germline V and J ends were trimmed by 7 bases and 1 base, with 18 bases remaining between them. The CDR3 extends over 16 amino acids. The CDR3 nucleotides read TGTGCCAGCACTCATATAAGGGGGGATGGCACAGATACGCAGTATTTT. Translation gives CASTHIRGDGTDTQYF.

The chain joins TRBV6-2 or TRBV6-3 to TRBJ2-1; 15 bases line up with TRBD2. Germline V CDR1 and CDR2: MNHEY, SVGEGT. The junction had 5 bases not matched to a gene; V was cut back by 7 bases and J by 4 bases. The CDR3 is 16 residues long. In nucleotides, the CDR3 is TGTGCCAGCATTTGGGGGACTAGCGGGAGGTACAATGAGCAGTTCTTC. Translated: CASIWGTSGRYNEQFF.

This clonotype was seen many times. The chain links TRBV25-1 to TRBJ2-1, with D possibly matching TRBD1 (5 bases). There are 15 residues in the CDR3. Trimming removed 3 bases at V and 10 bases at J, with 19 bases between. Germline CDR1 and CDR2: MGHDK and SYGVNS. The CDR3 sequence is CASSDHNVGPREQFF. The CDR3 DNA reads TGTGCCAGCAGTGACCACAACGTGGGGCCCCGCGAGCAGTTCTTC.

Note on this clonotype: A clone one base away is much larger, so this may be a read error. The chain has TRBV29-1 and TRBJ1-1, with D maybe TRBD1 (6 bases). Deletions cut 8 bases from V and 7 bases from J, with 20 bases between. The CDR3 is made up of 13 amino acids. Germline V gives CDR1 SQVTM, CDR2 ANQGSEA. The CDR3 DNA follows: TGCAGCAGCGGTCGGAGTCCAGGGGATGAAGCTTTCTTT. It encodes CSSGRSPGDEAFF. Looking up the rest from reference TRBV29-1 and TRBJ1-1 gives the full variable domain: SAVISQKPSRDICQRGTSLTIQCQVDSQVTMMFWYRQQPGQSLTLIATANQGSEATYESGFVIDKFPISRPNLTFSTLTVSNMSPEDSSIYLCSSGRSPGDEAFFGQGTRLTVV.

This clonotype appeared a few times. The rearrangement uses TRBV11-2 and TRBJ2-1; 7 bases are shared with TRBD2. The germline gives CDR1 SGHAT, CDR2 FQNNGV. Trimming cost V 1 base and J 7 bases; bases outside gene matches: 7. This CDR3 region has 15 residues. The CDR3 DNA reads as TGTGCCAGCAGCTTAGTATTTGTGGGAGGGAATGAGCAGTTCTTC. As protein: CASSLVFVGGNEQFF.

This clonotype was detected ten times or more. The J gene is TRBJ2-1, the V gene TRBV6-1; 11 positions match TRBD1. The CDR3 has 16 residues. Germline V CDR1 and CDR2: MNHNS, SASEGT. Trimming at V came to 4 bases and at J to 4 bases, leaving 6 bases not matched to a gene. DNA of the CDR3: TGTGCCAGCAGTGGGACAGGGGGCGACCTATACAATGAGCAGTTCTTC. Amino acid sequence: CASSGTGGDLYNEQFF.

This clonotype was observed at least ten times. The gene calls are TRBV7-3 and TRBJ2-5, with 14 bases fitting TRBD2. The CDR3 is 16 amino acids. With V trimmed by 6 bases and J by 5 bases, 8 bases remained unmatched. Germline CDR1 and CDR2: SGHTA and FQGTGA. The DNA of the CDR3 is TGTGCCAGCAGTTCCGGACTAGCGGGAGGAGGCGAGACCCAGTACTTC. Its protein product is CASSSGLAGGGETQYF.

This clonotype was seen once. A much larger clone sits a single nucleotide away, making a read error possible. The chain couples TRBV7-9 to TRBJ2-7; 7 nucleotides line up with TRBD2. The tail of the sequence fits TRBJ2-5 better, so the J call may be wrong. The CDR3 loop spans 14 amino acids. Germline CDR1 is SEHNR and CDR2 is FQNEAQ (reference sequence). The CDR3 protein is CASSHSERERTQYF. CDR3 coding DNA: TGTGCCAGCAGCCACTCGGAGCGGGAAAGGACCCAGTACTTC.

This chain joins TRBV7-9 and TRBJ1-4, with D maybe TRBD1 (5 bases). CDR3 length equals 13 residues. CDR1 is SEHNR, CDR2 FQNEAQ, per germline (reference sequence). The V gene lost 6 bases and the J gene lost 4 bases, with 9 bases spanning the gap. For the CDR3, the DNA is TGTGCCAGCAGGGGGCCGAGTAATGAAAAACTGTTTTTT. Protein product: CASRGPSNEKLFF.

This clonotype showed up just a few times. The chain carries TRBV18 and TRBJ1-5; weak D call: TRBD1 (5 bases). The V gene's germline CDR1 is KGHSH and CDR2 LQKENI. Between the trimmed V and J ends, which lost 2 bases and 6 bases, there was a span of 17 bases. The CDR3 loop spans 16 amino acids. Written as DNA, the CDR3 is TGTGCCAGCTCACCAGAGGGGACGTGGGGGATTCAGCCCCAGCATTTT. Amino acid sequence: CASSPEGTWGIQPQHF.

V usage is TRBV18 and J usage is TRBJ2-7; 10 bases map to TRBD1. This CDR3 region has 15 residues. Germline-derived CDR1 and CDR2 are KGHSH and LQKENI. J was trimmed by 5 bases and V by 3 bases; bases with no gene match: 7. The CDR3 loop reads CASSPPGQGNHEQYF. CDR3 DNA sequence: TGTGCCAGCTCACCCCCGGGACAGGGGAACCACGAGCAGTACTTC. Full variable domain (rest looked up from reference TRBV18 and TRBJ2-7): NAGVMQNPRHLVRRRGQEARLRCSPMKGHSHVYWYRQLPEEGLKFMVYLQKENIIDESGMPKERFSAEFPKEGPSILRIQQVVRGDSAAYFCASSPPGQGNHEQYFGPGTRLTVT.

In its sample, this clonotype was seen a few times. The gene calls are TRBV24-1 and TRBJ2-1; a possible D gene is TRBD2 (5 bases). The CDR3 consists of 17 residues. With 4 bases removed from V and 7 bases from J, the gap between germline ends came to 22 bases. Per germline, CDR1 KGHDR and CDR2 SFDVKD. The DNA of the CDR3 is TGTGCCACCAGTGAAGGGTCTTCGGGAATTCAGAGGAATGAGCAGTTCTTC. Translating it yields CATSEGSSGIQRNEQFF.

This clonotype is a singleton in its sample. The V call is TRBV3-1, the J call TRBJ2-4; D might be TRBD2 (5 bases). Germline loops: CDR1 LGHDT, CDR2 YNNKEL (reference sequence). The V end lost 7 bases, the J end lost 0 bases, and 10 bases lay between the germline ends. This CDR3 is built from 14 residues. The CDR3 region has the DNA TGTGCCAGCAAAGGCGGACTAGCCAAAAACATTCAGTACTTC. Its translation: CASKGGLAKNIQYF.

This clonotype was recorded at least ten times. CDR3 in amino acids: CASSVRDVNYEQYF. DNA of the CDR3: TGCGCCAGCAGCGTAAGGGACGTAAATTACGAGCAGTACTTC. The chain carries TRBV5-1 and TRBJ2-7; D tentatively reads TRBD1 or TRBD2 (5 bases each). V was pared by 4 bases and J by 4 bases, with 15 bases between. This CDR3 has 14 amino acids. CDR1 SGHRS and CDR2 YFSETQ come from the germline V gene.

The chain couples TRBV12-3 or TRBV12-4 to TRBJ2-7; TRBD2 aligns across 7 bases. The CDR3 length is 14 residues. V gave up 7 bases and J gave up 2 bases; unmatched junction bases: 8. DNA for the CDR3: TGTGCCAGCACCCTTTGGGGGGGTACCTACGAGCAGTACTTC. As protein: CASTLWGGTYEQYF.

Only a few counts were recorded for this clonotype. V gene TRBV9 combines with J gene TRBJ2-7, with D tentatively TRBD1 (6 bases). The CDR3 is 15 amino acids. The V gene's germline CDR1 is SGDLS and CDR2 YYNGEE. V gave up 3 bases and J gave up 4 bases, with 17 bases separating them. The CDR3, as DNA: TGTGCCAGCAGCGAGGGAGATGTGGACAGTTACGAGCAGTACTTC. Its translation is CASSEGDVDSYEQYF.

This clonotype was counted ten times or more. V usage is TRBV6-5 and J usage is TRBJ2-7; the D gene is possibly TRBD2 (7 bases). The germline V gene has CDR1 MNHEY and CDR2 SVGAGI. The CDR3 length is 15 residues. V was cut by 2 bases and J by 3 bases, with 14 bases left in between. The CDR3 bases are TGTGCCAGCAGTTACCTTCGGGGGGCCCACTACGAGCAGTACTTC. It specifies CASSYLRGAHYEQYF.